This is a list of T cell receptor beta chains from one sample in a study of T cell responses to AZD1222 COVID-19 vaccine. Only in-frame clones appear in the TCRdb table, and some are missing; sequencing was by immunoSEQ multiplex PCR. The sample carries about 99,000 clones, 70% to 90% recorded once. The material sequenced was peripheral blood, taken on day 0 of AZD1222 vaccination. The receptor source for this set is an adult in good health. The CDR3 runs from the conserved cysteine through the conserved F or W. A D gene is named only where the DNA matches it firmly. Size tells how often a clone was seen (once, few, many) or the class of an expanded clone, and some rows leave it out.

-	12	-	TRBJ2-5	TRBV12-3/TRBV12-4	TGTGCCAGCAGTTTACAGCCCCAGTCCCAGTACTTC	CASSLQPQSQYF
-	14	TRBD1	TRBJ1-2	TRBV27	TGTGCCAGCAGTTTCCGGACAGGGAACTATGGCTACACCTTC	CASSFRTGNYGYTF
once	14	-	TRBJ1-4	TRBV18	TGTGCCAGCTCACAGACAGCCGCAGGTGAAAAACTGTTTTTT	CASSQTAAGEKLFF
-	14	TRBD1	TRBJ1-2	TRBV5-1	TGCGCCAGCAGCACCGACAGGGGTCCTTATGGCTACACCTTC	CASSTDRGPYGYTF
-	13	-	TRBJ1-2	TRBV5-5	TGTGCCAGCAGCTTGAGCATAACCGGGGGCTACACCTTC	CASSLSITGGYTF
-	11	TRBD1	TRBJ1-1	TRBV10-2	TGCGCCAGCAGTGACGGGACAGGAGCTTTCTTT	CASSDGTGAFF
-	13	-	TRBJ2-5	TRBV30	TGTGCCTGGAGCCAGAGGGGGGGAGGGACCCAGTACTTC	CAWSQRGGGTQYF
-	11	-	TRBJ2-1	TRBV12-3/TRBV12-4	TGTGCCAGCCCCGAGGGGGGTGAGCAGTTCTTC	CASPEGGEQFF
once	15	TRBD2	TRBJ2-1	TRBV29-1	TGCAGCGTTGGGGGGACTAGCGGGATTTACAATGAGCAGTTCTTC	CSVGGTSGIYNEQFF
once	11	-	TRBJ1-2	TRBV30	TGTGCCTGGACAGCTGACTATGGCTACACCTTC	CAWTADYGYTF
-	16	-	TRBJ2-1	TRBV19	TGTGCCAGTAGTATAATCTCGGGGGCAAACTACAATGAGCAGTTCTTC	CASSIISGANYNEQFF
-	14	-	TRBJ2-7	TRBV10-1	TGCGCCAGCAGTGATCAAGGACAGCCTGGAGAGCAGTACTTC	CASSDQGQPGEQYF
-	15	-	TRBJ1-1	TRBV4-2	TGTGCCAGCAGCCAAGATCCTGGGAAGAACACTGAAGCTTTCTTT	CASSQDPGKNTEAFF
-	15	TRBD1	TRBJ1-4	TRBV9	TGTGCCAGCAGCTTCTCCGGGACAGGAAATGAAAAACTGTTTTTT	CASSFSGTGNEKLFF
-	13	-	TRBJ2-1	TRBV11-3	TGTGCCAGCAGCTTAGTTTGGGGGGATGAGCAGTTCTTC	CASSLVWGDEQFF
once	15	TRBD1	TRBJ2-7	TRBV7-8	TGTGCCAGCAGCCCCGGGACAGGCCTTCCCTACGAGCAGTACTTC	CASSPGTGLPYEQYF
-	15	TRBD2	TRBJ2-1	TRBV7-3	TGTGCCAGCAGCTTACTAGCGGGAAGGTCAAGTGAGCAGTTCTTC	CASSLLAGRSSEQFF